These 29 T cell receptor beta chains came from one sample sequenced in a study of response to subunit inactivated influenza vaccine. One entry per CDR3 protein, called by TCRdb with MiXCR from the RT-PCR reads. The data show roughly 190,000 distinct CDR3 sequences, under 15% seen once. The starting material was CD8+ T cells sorted from PBMCs, obtained 4 to 6 days after vaccination. The source is a man aged 50 to 60 who received an inactivated influenza vaccine.

A few counts support this clonotype. The rearrangement uses TRBV6-1 and TRBJ1-5, with 9 bases aligning to TRBD1. The CDR3 is 15 amino acids. Unmatched junction bases numbered 7, after V lost 5 bases and J lost 5 bases. CDR1 is MNHNS and CDR2 is SASEGT in the germline V gene. The CDR3 DNA is TGTGCCAGCAGTCCAACCGGGACAGGGTATCAGCCCCAGCATTTT. Its translation: CASSPTGTGYQPQHF.

The chain joins TRBV7-6 to TRBJ2-4, with D possibly being TRBD2 (5 bases). Between the trimmed V and J ends, which lost 4 bases and 8 bases, there was a span of 12 bases. The CDR3 totals 13 residues. Germline CDR1 is SGHVS and CDR2 is FNYEAQ. DNA for the CDR3: TGTGCCAGCAGCTCGCGAGAGGAGGACATTCAGTACTTC. Protein product: CASSSREEDIQYF. Filled out from reference TRBV7-6 and TRBJ2-4, the complete variable domain reads GAGVSQSPRYKVTKRGQDVALRCDPISGHVSLYWYRQALGQGPEFLTYFNYEAQQDKSGLPNDRFSAERPEGSISTLTIQRTEQRDSAMYRCASSSREEDIQYFGAGTRLSVL.

This clonotype was seen only a few times. The chain links TRBV27 to TRBJ2-3; D is uncertain. The length of the CDR3 is 13 residues. From germline, CDR1 is MNHEY and CDR2 SMNVEV (reference sequence). V was trimmed by 2 bases and J by 2 bases, leaving 5 bases between them. The CDR3 protein is CASSLDNTDTQYF. The CDR3 DNA reads TGTGCCAGCAGTTTAGACAACACAGATACGCAGTATTTT.

This clonotype was counted between two and nine times. The J gene is TRBJ2-3, the V gene TRBV11-2; D uncertain. V was pared by 1 base and J by 3 bases, with 8 bases between. The CDR3 is 14 residues long. Germline CDR1 reads SGHAT; CDR2 reads FQNNGV. The chain's CDR3 is CASSLVRQTDTQYF. The DNA for the CDR3 is TGTGCCAGCAGCTTAGTCCGGCAGACAGATACGCAGTATTTT. Full variable domain (rest looked up from reference TRBV11-2 and TRBJ2-3): EAGVAQSPRYKIIEKRQSVAFWCNPISGHATLYWYQQILGQGPKLLIQFQNNGVVDDSQLPKDRFSAERLKGVDSTLKIQPAKLEDSAVYLCASSLVRQTDTQYFGPGTRLTVL.

This clonotype came up a few times. This chain links TRBV6-5 with TRBJ1-4; D unclear. V was cut by 0 bases and J by 4 bases, with 12 bases left in between. The CDR3 is made up of 16 amino acids. The germline V gene encodes CDR1 MNHEY and CDR2 SVGAGI. CDR3 DNA sequence: TGTGCCAGCAGTTACTCGAGTGGGCTGGGTAATGAAAAACTGTTTTTT. Residues: CASSYSSGLGNEKLFF.

The chain is built from TRBV6-2 or TRBV6-3 and TRBJ2-7, with TRBD2 matching 13 bases. The CDR3 totals 17 residues. Unmatched junction bases numbered 4, after V lost 0 bases and J lost 2 bases. Germline CDR1 MNHEY, CDR2 SVGEGT. Here the CDR3 DNA reads TGTGCCAGCAGTTACTCGACTAGCGGGGGGTTTACCTACGAGCAGTACTTC. Translated: CASSYSTSGGFTYEQYF.

The CDR3 coding sequence is TGTGCCAGCAGTTCTCGGACAACTGAAGCTTTCTTT. Protein: CASSSRTTEAFF. This chain uses TRBV2 with TRBJ1-1; TRBD1 is a possible D gene (5 bases). Germline V CDR1 and CDR2: SNHLY, FYNNEI. This CDR3 is built from 12 residues. The V end was cut by 5 bases, the J end by 5 bases, with 9 bases between.

In this sample, this clonotype turned up a few times. The chain combines TRBV7-9 with TRBJ2-7, with 7 bases identical to TRBD1. V gave up 5 bases and J gave up 3 bases; unmatched junction bases: 10. Germline CDR1 and CDR2: SEHNR and FQNEAQ (reference sequence). The CDR3 runs to 15 residues. The CDR3 DNA follows: TGTGCCAGCAGCCCCGGGACAGCAACCTACTACGAGCAGTACTTC. This translates into CASSPGTATYYEQYF. Full variable domain (outside the CDR3, taken from reference TRBV7-9 and TRBJ2-7): DTGVSQNPRHKITKRGQNVTFRCDPISEHNRLYWYRQTLGQGPEFLTYFQNEAQLEKSRLLSDRFSAERPKGSFSTLEIQRTEQGDSAMYLCASSPGTATYYEQYFGPGTRLTVT.

This clonotype came up a few times. The chain uses TRBV2 and TRBJ1-1; D is unclear. V was trimmed by 4 bases and J by 4 bases, leaving 10 bases between them. CDR1 and CDR2 from the germline V gene are SNHLY and FYNNEI. The CDR3 sequence is 13 residues long. CDR3 residues: CASSGTSLTEAFF. The CDR3 DNA is TGTGCCAGCAGTGGGACCTCCCTCACTGAAGCTTTCTTT.

This clonotype was seen more than once but under ten times. The chain has TRBV27 and TRBJ1-5; D unclear. V lost 2 bases to trimming and J lost 2 bases, with 10 bases between them. This CDR3 has 15 residues. Germline loops: CDR1 MNHEY, CDR2 SMNVEV (reference sequence). CDR3 in DNA: TGTGCCAGCAGTTTAATGTCCAAAGGCAATCAGCCCCAGCATTTT. This encodes CASSLMSKGNQPQHF.

This clonotype was detected a few times. The chain uses TRBV9 and TRBJ2-1, with 8 positions matching TRBD2. This CDR3 has 13 residues. V was clipped by 4 bases and J by 7 bases; unmatched bases: 4. Germline V CDR1 and CDR2: SGDLS, YYNGEE. CDR3 loop: CASSLSSGNEQFF. CDR3 bases: TGTGCCAGCAGCCTCTCTAGCGGGAATGAGCAGTTCTTC.

The chain recombines TRBV7-6 with TRBJ2-2; D is unclear. The CDR3 is made up of 15 amino acids. The V end was cut by 5 bases, the J end by 7 bases, with 17 bases between. CDR1 SGHVS and CDR2 FNYEAQ come from the germline V gene. The DNA of the CDR3 is TGTGCCAGCAGCCGCGGTAACGTGATGGTCGGGGAGCTGTTTTTT. It encodes CASSRGNVMVGELFF.

In its sample, this clonotype was seen many times. This rearrangement joins TRBV4-1 to TRBJ2-3; 11 bases are a match to TRBD1. In germline, CDR1 is MGHRA, CDR2 YSYEKL. This CDR3 has 22 amino acids. With V trimmed by 0 bases and J by 3 bases, 20 bases remained unmatched. In DNA, the CDR3 is TGCGCCAGCAGCCAAGATTGGCCGGACAGGGGGCAGGGCCCGGCGGAAACAGATACGCAGTATTTT. Residues: CASSQDWPDRGQGPAETDTQYF.

This clonotype has a handful of counts. The chain recombines TRBV7-8 with TRBJ2-3, with D perhaps TRBD1 (5 bases). V dropped 2 bases and J dropped 3 bases, with 9 bases sitting between them. Germline CDR1 and CDR2: SGHVS and FQNEAQ. This CDR3 spans 14 amino acids. The CDR3: CASSLLKGTDTQYF. The CDR3 DNA reads as TGTGCCAGCAGCTTATTAAAGGGGACAGATACGCAGTATTTT.

The gene calls are TRBV3-1 and TRBJ2-7, with D perhaps matching TRBD1 (6 bases). V gave up 4 bases and J gave up 0 bases, with 16 bases separating them. Germline V gives CDR1 LGHDT, CDR2 YNNKEL (reference sequence). This CDR3 spans 16 amino acids. The CDR3: CASSPREGGPSYEQYF. The CDR3 nucleotides read TGTGCCAGCAGCCCCCGAGAAGGGGGACCCTCCTACGAGCAGTACTTC.

The chain employs TRBV12-3 or TRBV12-4 and TRBJ2-1; perhaps TRBD2 as D (5 bases). The CDR3 totals 17 residues. The V and J ends lost 7 bases and 2 bases respectively, with 21 bases between them. In nucleotides, the CDR3 is TGTGCCAGCATTCCCTCGGGGAGTAGCGAAACCTACAATGAGCAGTTCTTC. It is translated as CASIPSGSSETYNEQFF.

This rearrangement joins TRBV29-1 to TRBJ2-5, with TRBD1 matching 7 bases. CDR3 length equals 13 residues. The V gene end was trimmed by 7 bases and the J gene end by 5 bases; junction bases not matched to a gene: 10. Germline V gives CDR1 SQVTM, CDR2 ANQGSEA. The CDR3 DNA reads as TGCAGCGCCGATGAGGGGGCTCAGGAGACCCAGTACTTC. It specifies CSADEGAQETQYF.

On this clonotype: A single base separates this from a much larger clone, so it may be a read error. The chain joins TRBV9 to TRBJ2-1, with 11 bases matching TRBD2. This CDR3 region has 16 residues. The germline gives CDR1 SGDLS, CDR2 YYNGEE. Written as DNA, the CDR3 is TGTGACAGCAGCGTAGAATTCGGGCTAGCGGGGGGTGAGCAGTTCTTC. Amino acid sequence: CDSSVEFGLAGGEQFF.

The genes are TRBV25-1 and TRBJ2-2; D is undetermined. Trimming removed 1 base from V and 3 bases from J, with 6 bases in between. CDR1 and CDR2 (germline): MGHDK, SYGVNS. This CDR3 comprises 14 residues. The CDR3 sequence is CASSEFGDTGELFF. CDR3 nucleotide sequence: TGTGCCAGCAGTGAATTTGGGGACACCGGGGAGCTGTTTTTT.

This clonotype was picked up a small number of times. This chain connects TRBV15 to TRBJ1-1, with 7 bases aligning to TRBD1. In germline, CDR1 is LNHNV, CDR2 YYDKDF (reference sequence). The CDR3 extends over 14 amino acids. The junction had 4 bases not matched to a gene; V was cut back by 3 bases and J by 3 bases. CDR3 DNA: TGTGCCACCAGCAGCTCAGGGGGTTACACTGAAGCTTTCTTT. This sequence encodes CATSSSGGYTEAFF.

The V and J genes are TRBV15 and TRBJ1-5; TRBD1 is a possible D gene (5 bases). Trimming left V 3 bases short and J 7 bases short, with 13 bases between. The germline V gene has CDR1 LNHNV and CDR2 YYDKDF (reference sequence). The CDR3 covers 14 residues. CDR3: CATSSRTNGQPQHF. As DNA, the CDR3 is TGTGCCACCAGCAGCCGGACAAACGGGCAGCCCCAGCATTTT.

This clonotype was observed a few times. The chain couples TRBV5-6 to TRBJ2-2, with 7 nucleotides matching TRBD1. Germline V gene data show CDR1 as SGHDT and CDR2 as YYEEEE. Trimming at V came to 0 bases and at J to 5 bases, leaving 10 bases not matched to a gene. The CDR3 has 17 amino acids. The CDR3 region has the DNA TGTGCCAGCAGCTTGGCGGGTACAGGGGAAGATACCGGGGAGCTGTTTTTT. Translated, it gives CASSLAGTGEDTGELFF.

The chain couples TRBV28 to TRBJ2-2; D gene uncertain. From germline, CDR1 is MDHEN and CDR2 SYDVKM. V lost 7 bases, J lost 4 bases, and 19 bases lay in between. The CDR3 runs 16 residues. This CDR3 reads CASKVRAKAGTGELFF. In nucleotides, the CDR3 is TGTGCCAGCAAAGTAAGGGCCAAAGCCGGCACCGGGGAGCTGTTTTTT.

This clonotype was found a few times. The chain employs TRBV5-1 and TRBJ2-7; tentatively, D is TRBD1 (6 bases). V dropped 7 bases and J dropped 1 base, with 9 bases sitting between them. Germline values: CDR1 SGHRS, CDR2 YFSETQ. The CDR3 contains 12 residues. In DNA, the CDR3 is TGCGCCAGCGCCGGACAGTCCTACGAGCAGTACTTC. This codes for CASAGQSYEQYF.

This clonotype was observed a handful of times. The chain recombines TRBV4-2 with TRBJ2-3; 14 nucleotides line up with TRBD2. Looked up from germline, CDR1 is LGHNA and CDR2 is YNFKEQ. The CDR3 sequence is 17 residues long. Unmatched junction bases numbered 4, after V lost 1 base and J lost 4 bases. The CDR3 DNA reads as TGTGCCAGCAGCCAAGGAGGACTAGCGGGGGGATCAGATACGCAGTATTTT. It encodes CASSQGGLAGGSDTQYF.

This clonotype has only one observation. This chain links TRBV29-1 with TRBJ2-5; 7 bases match TRBD2. V dropped 6 bases and J dropped 9; count of bases not matched to a gene: 16. Germline lookup yields CDR1 SQVTM and CDR2 ANQGSEA. CDR3 length: 14 residues. The CDR3 sequence: CSVESLAGGVAQYF. CDR3 DNA sequence: TGCAGCGTCGAATCGTTAGCGGGTGGGGTTGCCCAGTACTTC. Full variable domain (missing parts from reference TRBV29-1 and TRBJ2-5): SAVISQKPSRDICQRGTSLTIQCQVDSQVTMMFWYRQQPGQSLTLIATANQGSEATYESGFVIDKFPISRPNLTFSTLTVSNMSPEDSSIYLCSVESLAGGVAQYFGPGTRLLVL.

This clonotype was counted a few times. V gene TRBV24-1 combines with J gene TRBJ2-7; D may correspond to TRBD1 or TRBD2 (5 bases each). The CDR3 has 12 amino acids. In germline, CDR1 is KGHDR, CDR2 SFDVKD. V lost 3 bases to trimming and J lost 6 bases, with 8 bases between them. CDR3 protein: CATSDPGTEQYF. The CDR3 DNA follows: TGTGCCACCAGTGATCCAGGGACCGAGCAGTACTTC.

The V gene is TRBV4-3, the J gene TRBJ2-7, with unresolved D. Germline V gene data show CDR1 as LGHNA and CDR2 as YSLEER. Trimming stripped 0 bases from V and 2 bases from J, with 11 bases between. The CDR3 contains 15 residues. In DNA, the CDR3 is TGCGCCAGCAGCCAAGATACGGGCCCCCCCTACGAGCAGTACTTC. It specifies CASSQDTGPPYEQYF.

This clonotype was recorded a few times. The chain is built from TRBV12-3 or TRBV12-4 and TRBJ2-1, with D perhaps TRBD1 (6 bases). This CDR3 spans 13 amino acids. V was shortened by 6 bases and J by 6 bases, with 12 bases between the two germline ends. For the CDR3, the DNA is TGTGCCAGCAGCCTAACAGGGTTCAATGAGCAGTTCTTC. It encodes CASSLTGFNEQFF.